The entry below gives a single TCR beta chain sequence along with its context. The antigen is unknown. In the original processing: ImmunoSEQ supplied junction-only sequences lacking quality scores, so filtering was different. Measured with immunoSEQ multiplex PCR; TCRdb has only the in-frame clones, and not every one. Clonal size and the V and J genes are those of that table, whereas D and trimming came from the DNA. The repertoire holds about 330,000 clones, around 90% seen once, with about 16% in the top ten. None of the donors, who were healthy HIV-negative adults, had recently had acute infections or vaccinations. This entry is derived from a study of shared clonotypes between healthy human individuals. Study information: Three CD4 naive, three CD4 memory, two CD8 naive and one CD8 memory plate were used per donor. Study conclusions and caveats: Naive CD4 clonotype sharing across several donors was 4% to 5.5%.

This CDR3 has 11 amino acids. Germline V gene sequence: CDR1 MNHEY, CDR2 SMNVEV (reference sequence). V lost 3 bases and J 8 bases, leaving 6 bases between the germline ends. The clonotype originates from a man aged 18 to 29 in good health. The chain joins TRBV27 to TRBJ2-3; D possibly uses TRBD1 or TRBD2 (5 bases each). Specimen: memory CD8+ T cells sorted from blood. Specified subset: CD45RO+ cells pooled with CCR7-negative TemRA cells. The CDR3 loop reads CASSFGGTQYF. CDR3 bases: TGTGCCAGCAGTTTTGGGGGTACGCAGTATTTT.